One and the same sample provided the 7 T cell receptor beta chains below, sequenced in a study of blood T cell repertoires in COVID-19 (dated by TCRdb to the early 2020s). The library was generated by the immunoSEQ multiplex PCR assay. Held by TCRdb, this immuneACCESS table contains in-frame sequences only and omits some clones. Under half of the omission traces to an unresolved V gene where checked; the cause of the rest is unknown. The sample table holds over 100,000 clones, of which approximately 90% were seen once. About 1.1% of the sample rests with the top ten. The sequencing input was peripheral blood. These receptors were obtained from a human donor in a cohort sampled during active COVID-19.

This chain connects TRBV4-3 to TRBJ2-7; maybe TRBD2 (6 bases). CDR3 length: 14 residues. In germline, CDR1 is LGHNA, CDR2 YSLEER. V gave up 3 bases and J gave up 7 bases, with 16 bases separating them. The CDR3 sequence: CASSQLERAGEQYF. The CDR3 nucleotides read TGCGCCAGCAGCCAGCTAGAGCGGGCTGGGGAGCAGTACTTC.

The DNA of the CDR3 is TGTGCCAGCAGTTACTTAGCTTTTAGCGGGGAGCTGTTTTTT. It specifies CASSYLAFSGELFF. The rearrangement uses TRBV6-2 or TRBV6-3 and TRBJ2-2; D remains ambiguous. This CDR3 has 14 residues. Germline CDR1 MNHEY, CDR2 SVGEGT. Deletions cut 1 base from V and 7 bases from J, with 10 bases between.

The chain is built from TRBV2 and TRBJ1-1; D gene unclear. Germline V gives CDR1 SNHLY, CDR2 FYNNEI. The CDR3 totals 13 residues. The V end lost 3 bases, the J end lost 2 bases, and 7 bases lay between the germline ends. CDR3 bases: TGTGCCAGCAGTGATAGTTTTAACACTGAAGCTTTCTTT. Protein product: CASSDSFNTEAFF.

The chain carries TRBV19 and TRBJ1-1; no reliable D call. Trimming took off 7 bases at V and 5 bases at J, with 20 bases between the two ends. CDR3 size: 15 residues. Germline assignment: CDR1 LNHDA and CDR2 SQIVND (reference sequence). Written as DNA, the CDR3 is TGTGCCAGTAAAGGATCCTGGGCAAGCACGACTGAAGCTTTCTTT. This gives the protein CASKGSWASTTEAFF.

This chain uses TRBV19 with TRBJ1-6; a possible D gene is TRBD1 (6 bases). The V gene lost 6 bases and the J gene lost 6 bases, with 18 bases spanning the gap. Per the germline V gene, CDR1 is LNHDA and CDR2 is SQIVND (reference sequence). This CDR3 is built from 16 residues. This CDR3 is CASSLQGPGGNSPLHF. The CDR3 region has the DNA TGTGCCAGTAGCTTACAGGGCCCGGGGGGTAATTCACCCCTCCACTTT.

V gene TRBV7-2 combines with J gene TRBJ1-2; 8 bases are a match to TRBD1. Germline CDR1 SGHTA, CDR2 FQGNSA. This CDR3 spans 15 amino acids. The J segment lost 6 bases and the V segment lost 2 bases, leaving 8 bases of the junction unmatched. CDR3 DNA sequence: TGTGCCAGCAGCTTAAGACAGGGGCGCGCGGATGGCTACACCTTC. This gives the protein CASSLRQGRADGYTF.

The chain has TRBV5-5 and TRBJ2-7; 9 bases are a match to TRBD1. Germline trimming cut 4 bases from V and 1 base from J; bases unmatched to any gene: 3. The germline gives CDR1 SGHKS, CDR2 YYEKEE (reference sequence). The CDR3 sequence is 14 residues long. CDR3 DNA sequence: TGTGCCAGCAGCCGACAGGGGGGGTCCTACGAGCAGTACTTC. The encoded protein is CASSRQGGSYEQYF.